The 23 T cell receptor beta chains listed next were all sequenced from one sample in a study of blood T cell repertoires in COVID-19. Clones were sequenced by immunoSEQ multiplex PCR, and TCRdb holds only the in-frame ones, with some missing. The data hold more than 250,000 clones, with about 86% observed a single time. What was sequenced was peripheral blood. These receptors originate from a woman aged 50 to 60 with acute or convalescent COVID-19.

This chain uses TRBV6-6 with TRBJ2-2; D remains ambiguous. CDR3 length: 14 residues. From germline, CDR1 is MNHNY and CDR2 SVGAGI (reference sequence). V lost 0 bases and J lost 0, with 2 bases in between. The CDR3 sequence is CASSYSTNTGELFF. CDR3 in DNA: TGTGCCAGCAGTTACTCTACGAACACCGGGGAGCTGTTTTTT.

This chain uses TRBV7-6 with TRBJ2-5; 8 bases are a match to TRBD1. After removal of 0 bases from V and 2 bases from J, the junction contained 2 bases not matched to a gene. Germline-derived CDR1 and CDR2 are SGHVS and FNYEAQ. The CDR3 runs 15 residues. Here the CDR3 reads CASSLAGTGQETQYF. CDR3 nucleotide sequence: TGTGCCAGCAGCTTAGCCGGGACAGGACAAGAGACCCAGTACTTC.

The chain combines TRBV7-9 with TRBJ2-1; maybe TRBD2 (5 bases). The CDR3 is made up of 15 amino acids. The germline V gene has CDR1 SEHNR and CDR2 FQNEAQ (reference sequence). The V gene lost 4 bases and the J gene lost 3 bases, with 13 bases spanning the gap. CDR3 amino acids: CASSSLGAVYNEQFF. For the CDR3, the DNA is TGTGCCAGCAGCTCCCTAGGAGCGGTCTACAATGAGCAGTTCTTC.

This chain joins TRBV4-1 and TRBJ2-1, with TRBD2 matching 11 bases. Germline V CDR1 and CDR2: MGHRA, YSYEKL. This CDR3 comprises 19 residues. Trimming took 0 bases from V and 12 from J; bases not matched to a gene: 19. Here the CDR3 DNA reads TGCGCCAGCAGCCAAGATCTGTCGTTGACTAGCGGGATAGAAAGGGGGCAGTTCTTC. Protein product: CASSQDLSLTSGIERGQFF.

A single count supports this clone. The rearrangement uses TRBV12-5 and TRBJ1-6; 9 bases map to TRBD1. The CDR3 totals 14 residues. V lost 5 bases, J lost 8 bases, and 4 bases stayed unmatched. CDR1 is LGHNT and CDR2 is FRNRAP in the germline V gene. The CDR3 sequence is CASGLQGADSPLHF. In DNA form, the CDR3 reads TGTGCTAGTGGTCTACAGGGGGCGGATTCACCCCTCCACTTT.

The chain has TRBV5-1 and TRBJ1-2; TRBD1 aligns across 8 bases. The CDR3 runs to 13 residues. Trimming took 3 bases from V and 4 from J; bases not matched to a gene: 2. In germline, CDR1 is SGHRS, CDR2 YFSETQ. CDR3 DNA sequence: TGCGCCAGCAGCTCGGGACAGGCCTATGGCTACACCTTC. Translating it yields CASSSGQAYGYTF.

This clone appeared a single time. The chain carries TRBV24-1 and TRBJ2-3; D possibly corresponds to TRBD1 (5 bases). The CDR3 runs 15 residues. The germline CDR1 and CDR2 sequences are KGHDR and SFDVKD. V lost 5 bases and J lost 5, with 16 bases in between. Here the CDR3 reads CATSALRGSGDTQYF. The CDR3 nucleotides are TGTGCCACCAGTGCGTTAAGGGGATCAGGAGATACGCAGTATTTT.

The rearrangement joins TRBV6-5 to TRBJ2-7; perhaps TRBD2 as D (5 bases). The CDR3 loop spans 13 amino acids. V gave up 7 bases and J gave up 4 bases, with 14 bases separating them. From germline, CDR1 is MNHEY and CDR2 SVGAGI. The CDR3 sequence is CASNPGILYEQYV. CDR3 nucleotide sequence: TGTGCCAGCAATCCCGGGATATTGTACGAGCAGTACGTC.

This chain connects TRBV21-1 to TRBJ2-2; the table calls TRBD2, which could not be checked here. TRBV21-1 is marked as a pseudogene. The CDR3 extends over 16 amino acids. The CDR3: CASSKFGGANTGELFF. CDR3 bases: TGTGCCAGCAGCAAATTCGGCGGGGCGAACACCGGGGAGCTGTTTTTT.

The V and J genes are TRBV30 and TRBJ1-4; D might be TRBD1 (6 bases). Germline V lookup: CDR1 GTSNPN, CDR2 SVGIG (reference sequence). V was clipped by 1 base and J by 5 bases, with 8 bases between them. The CDR3 runs 13 residues. Written as DNA, the CDR3 is TGTGCCTGGAGTGCGGGACAAAATGAAAAACTGTTTTTT. This sequence encodes CAWSAGQNEKLFF.

The chain couples TRBV25-1 to TRBJ1-1; weak D call: TRBD1 (6 bases). Trimming stripped 2 bases from V and 4 bases from J, with 14 bases between. Germline V CDR1 and CDR2: MGHDK, SYGVNS. This CDR3 region has 15 residues. CDR3 region: CASSERGGMGTEAFF. DNA of the CDR3: TGTGCCAGCAGTGAAAGGGGGGGCATGGGCACTGAAGCTTTCTTT. Full variable domain (rest looked up from reference TRBV25-1 and TRBJ1-1): EADIYQTPRYLVIGTGKKITLECSQTMGHDKMYWYQQDPGMELHLIHYSYGVNSTEKGDLSSESTVSRIRTEHFPLTLESARPSHTSQYLCASSERGGMGTEAFFGQGTRLTVV.

The V and J genes are TRBV19 and TRBJ1-1; weak D call: TRBD1 (5 bases). The CDR3 consists of 14 residues. Between the trimmed V and J ends, which lost 4 bases and 4 bases, there was a span of 13 bases. The germline V gene encodes CDR1 LNHDA and CDR2 SQIVND (reference sequence). DNA for the CDR3: TGTGCCAGTAGTACCCCCGGGGGACGCACTGAAGCTTTCTTT. The encoded protein is CASSTPGGRTEAFF. Looking up the rest from reference TRBV19 and TRBJ1-1 gives the full variable domain: DGGITQSPKYLFRKEGQNVTLSCEQNLNHDAMYWYRQDPGQGLRLIYYSQIVNDFQKGDIAEGYSVSREKKESFPLTVTSAQKNPTAFYLCASSTPGGRTEAFFGQGTRLTVV.

J is TRBJ2-1 and V is TRBV4-3; TRBD2 agrees at 13 bases. Germline values: CDR1 LGHNA, CDR2 YSLEER. The junction had 4 bases not matched to a gene; V was cut back by 4 bases and J by 7 bases. This CDR3 is 15 amino acids long. Here the CDR3 reads CASSLRLAGGNEQFF. The CDR3 DNA reads as TGCGCCAGCAGCCTCCGACTAGCGGGGGGTAATGAGCAGTTCTTC.

The chain is built from TRBV3-1 (or the pseudogene TRBV3-2) and TRBJ1-2; 11 bases match TRBD1. CDR3 size: 15 residues. Per the germline V gene, CDR1 is LGHDT and CDR2 is YNNKEL (reference sequence). Trimming took 1 base from V and 4 from J; bases not matched to a gene: 2. CDR3 in amino acids: CASSQGDRGSYGYTF. The CDR3 coding sequence is TGTGCCAGCAGCCAAGGGGACAGGGGGTCCTATGGCTACACCTTC.

The chain employs TRBV18 and TRBJ1-1; D gene ambiguous. The germline V gene encodes CDR1 KGHSH and CDR2 LQKENI. The CDR3 has 16 residues. Between the trimmed V and J ends, which lost 3 bases and 1 base, there was a span of 15 bases. The CDR3 spells CASSPNGLLSNTEAFF. DNA of the CDR3: TGTGCCAGCTCACCGAACGGACTCTTATCGAACACTGAAGCTTTCTTT.

The J gene is TRBJ2-1, the V gene TRBV27, with D possibly TRBD1 on 5 matching bases. Trimming took 5 bases from V and 8 from J, leaving 10 bases between them. The CDR3 totals 12 residues. The germline CDR1 and CDR2 sequences are MNHEY and SMNVEV (reference sequence). This CDR3 reads CASSPQGYEQFF. The CDR3 DNA sequence: TGTGCCAGCAGTCCTCAGGGATATGAGCAGTTCTTC.

The CDR3 DNA is TGTGCTAGTGGTCCGCCCGGGACTAGCGGATACAATGAGCAGTTCTTC. This codes for CASGPPGTSGYNEQFF. The chain employs TRBV12-5 and TRBJ2-1, with 11 bases identical to TRBD2. The junction had 7 bases not matched to a gene; V was cut back by 5 bases and J by 4 bases. In germline, CDR1 is LGHNT, CDR2 FRNRAP. This CDR3 is 16 amino acids long. Together with reference TRBV12-5 and TRBJ2-1, the CDR3 gives the full variable domain: DARVTQTPRHKVTEMGQEVTMRCQPILGHNTVFWYRQTMMQGLELLAYFRNRAPLDDSGMPKDRFSAEMPDATLATLKIQPSEPRDSAVYFCASGPPGTSGYNEQFFGPGTRLTVL.

The chain is built from TRBV2 and TRBJ1-3; D remains unclear. The CDR3 runs 16 residues. CDR1 SNHLY and CDR2 FYNNEI come from the germline V gene. Trimming stripped 4 bases from V and 0 bases from J, with 13 bases between. The CDR3 bases are TGTGCCAGCAGTGCGGAGCGGGGTAGCTCTGGAAACACCATATATTTT. It yields the protein CASSAERGSSGNTIYF.

Written as DNA, the CDR3 is TGTGCCAGTAACGCCGGGACTGCGAACACCGGGGAGCTGTTTTTT. As protein: CASNAGTANTGELFF. This chain connects TRBV19 to TRBJ2-2; a weak D match, TRBD2 (6 bases). V gave up 7 bases and J gave up 0 bases, with 12 bases separating them. CDR3 length: 15 amino acids. In germline, CDR1 is LNHDA, CDR2 SQIVND (reference sequence).

This chain joins TRBV30 and TRBJ1-5; D is perhaps TRBD1 (6 bases). The CDR3 covers 13 residues. The germline V and J ends were trimmed by 4 bases and 0 bases, with 7 bases remaining between them. Looked up from germline, CDR1 is GTSNPN and CDR2 is SVGIG (reference sequence). This chain's CDR3 is CAWKQGSNQPQHF. CDR3 nucleotide sequence: TGTGCCTGGAAACAGGGTAGCAATCAGCCCCAGCATTTT. The full variable domain, its missing parts supplied by reference TRBV30 and TRBJ1-5, is SQTIHQWPATLVQPVGSPLSLECTVEGTSNPNLYWYRQAAGRGLQLLFYSVGIGQISSEVPQNLSASRPQDRQFILSSKKLLLSDSGFYLCAWKQGSNQPQHFGDGTRLSIL.

The CDR3 is CASKTGGHNEQFF. CDR3 sequence (DNA): TGTGCCAGCAAGACAGGGGGCCACAATGAGCAGTTCTTC. The rearrangement uses TRBV2 and TRBJ2-1, with TRBD1 matching 10 bases. V shed 7 bases and J 5 bases; nucleotides not matched to a gene: 2. The germline V gene has CDR1 SNHLY and CDR2 FYNNEI. This CDR3 is 13 amino acids long.

V and J are TRBV15 and TRBJ1-1; 9 bases line up with TRBD1. The CDR3 runs 14 residues. V was clipped by 3 bases and J by 5 bases; unmatched bases: 4. The germline V gene encodes CDR1 LNHNV and CDR2 YYDKDF (reference sequence). The CDR3 region is CATSRNRGQTEAFF. DNA for the CDR3: TGTGCCACCAGCAGGAACAGGGGGCAAACTGAAGCTTTCTTT.

The chain carries TRBV5-6 and TRBJ1-5; D is undetermined. There are 15 residues in the CDR3. Germline V gene lookup returns CDR1 SGHDT and CDR2 YYEEEE. V lost 1 base, J lost 2 bases, and 10 bases lay in between. The CDR3: CASSLNPEGNQPQHF. For the CDR3, the DNA is TGTGCCAGCAGCTTGAACCCGGAGGGCAATCAGCCCCAGCATTTT.